This TCR beta chain was sequenced during a study of T-cell memory formation after mild COVID-19. TCRdb passed the 5' RACE reads through MiXCR, listing each CDR3 protein once. The top ten clones hold about 1.5% of a sample with 35,000 to 45,000 distinct CDR3 sequences, approximately 6.8% of them seen once. The length of the CDR3 is 12 residues. J lost 4 bases, V lost 6 bases, and 5 bases had no gene match. In germline, CDR1 is SQVTM, CDR2 ANQGSEA. The sequence was obtained from a man aged 18 to 35 who had mild COVID-19 (a few samples of this study predate the infection). Cell type and time point are not known. This chain connects TRBV29-1 to TRBJ1-1; 7 bases agree with TRBD1. Sample: PBMCs or a T cell subset sorted from them (not recorded which). The CDR3 nucleotides are TGCAGCGTCCGGGCAGGGGGCACTGAAGCTTTCTTT. The encoded protein is CSVRAGGTEAFF.